This T cell receptor (beta chain) was profiled in a study of cytomegalovirus exposure and HLA in healthy donors. With respect to this clone: What it recognizes is unknown.

PCR was performed using 60 Vbeta and 13 Jbeta primers. The table came from immunoSEQ multiplex PCR; TCRdb's copy has only in-frame clones and leaves some out. This table holds roughly 110,000 clones, over 75% found once. Study results and caveats: The authors later found TCR association rates varying by HLA locus, with DRB1 most and HLA-C fewest. In a later analysis, V- and J-gene trimming of beta chains associated with a DCLRE1C missense variant, replicated independently.

This TCR came from a male donor in good health and CMV-seronegative. The sequenced sample was PBMCs.

The CDR3 here is CASIESTSGRVGTQYF. As DNA, the CDR3 is TGTGCCAGCATTGAGAGTACTAGCGGGAGGGTTGGGACCCAGTACTTC. The J gene is TRBJ2-5, the V gene TRBV28, with 13 bases that match TRBD2. J lost 7 bases, V lost 7 bases, and 12 bases had no gene match. From germline, CDR1 is MDHEN and CDR2 SYDVKM. The length of the CDR3 is 16 residues.